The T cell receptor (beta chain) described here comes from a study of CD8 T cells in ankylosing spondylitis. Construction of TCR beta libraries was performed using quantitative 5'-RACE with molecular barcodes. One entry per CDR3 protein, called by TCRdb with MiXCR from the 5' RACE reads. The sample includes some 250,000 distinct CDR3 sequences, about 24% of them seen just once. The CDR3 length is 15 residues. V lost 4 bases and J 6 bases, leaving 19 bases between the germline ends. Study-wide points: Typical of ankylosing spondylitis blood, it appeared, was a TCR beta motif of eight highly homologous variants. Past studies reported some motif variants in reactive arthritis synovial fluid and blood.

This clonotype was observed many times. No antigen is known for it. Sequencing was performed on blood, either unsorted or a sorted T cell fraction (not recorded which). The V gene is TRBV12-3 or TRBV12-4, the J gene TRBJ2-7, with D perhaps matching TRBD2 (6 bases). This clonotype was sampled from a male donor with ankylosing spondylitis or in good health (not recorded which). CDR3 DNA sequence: TGTGCCAGCAGTTCCTCCCAGGGCGGGAATATCGAGCAGTACTTC. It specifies CASSSSQGGNIEQYF.